The rows below give T cell receptor beta chains drawn from one sample of a study of cytomegalovirus exposure and HLA in healthy donors. Assay: immunoSEQ multiplex PCR; the TCRdb copy retains only in-frame clones and omits some. The top ten hold over 12% of the sample, which has about 200,000 clones, 78% seen once. The sample taken for sequencing was PBMCs. All receptors derive from a woman aged 25 to 39 in good health and CMV-seropositive. Both conserved end residues are part of each CDR3. The D gene is left open where the match is weak. Rows may omit the clone size; those that give it use once, few, many or a size class.

v_gene	d_gene	abundance	j_gene	CDR3aa	CDR3nt
TRBV29-1	NA	NA	TRBJ1-1	CSVAKGGDTEAFF	TGCAGCGTAGCTAAAGGGGGGGACACTGAAGCTTTCTTT
TRBV7-2	TRBD2	NA	TRBJ2-7	CASSYSGLAVYEQYF	TGTGCCAGCAGCTATTCGGGACTAGCGGTCTACGAGCAGTACTTC
TRBV6-6	NA	NA	TRBJ1-2	CASSTDRAYGYTF	TGTGCCAGCAGTACCGACCGAGCGTATGGCTACACCTTC
TRBV7-2	TRBD1	NA	TRBJ2-2	CASSLQGDGGELFF	TGTGCCAGCAGCCTTCAGGGGGACGGCGGGGAGCTGTTTTTT
TRBV6-5	NA	NA	TRBJ2-3	CASLGGTDTQYF	TGTGCCAGCCTAGGGGGCACAGATACGCAGTATTTT
TRBV28	NA	NA	TRBJ2-3	CASSLTPQGTADTQYF	TGTGCCAGCAGTTTAACTCCCCAGGGGACCGCAGATACGCAGTATTTT
TRBV29-1	TRBD1	once	TRBJ2-6	CSVPGTGISGANVLTF	TGCAGCGTGCCCGGGACAGGGATCTCTGGGGCCAACGTCCTGACTTTC
TRBV19	NA	NA	TRBJ1-6	CASGEGLRNSPLHF	TGTGCCAGTGGGGAGGGTTTGCGAAATTCACCCCTCCACTTT
TRBV5-5	TRBD1	NA	TRBJ1-3	CASSLGRGNSGNTIYF	TGTGCCAGCAGCTTGGGCAGGGGGAACTCTGGAAACACCATATATTTT
TRBV6-1	NA	NA	TRBJ1-5	CASSLDSGLGPQHF	TGTGCCAGCAGCCTTGACAGCGGGCTTGGACCCCAGCATTTT
TRBV28	TRBD2	once	TRBJ2-7	CASSPPWEGREQYF	TGTGCCAGCAGTCCTCCCTGGGAGGGACGGGAGCAGTACTTC
TRBV4-1	NA	NA	TRBJ2-7	CASSQGLSNTYEQYF	TGCGCCAGCAGCCAAGGTCTTAGCAACACCTACGAGCAGTACTTC
TRBV29-1	TRBD2	NA	TRBJ2-1	CSVALAGGGEQFF	TGCAGCGTTGCTCTAGCGGGGGGTGGTGAGCAGTTCTTC
TRBV6-4	TRBD2	few	TRBJ2-1	CASSDSSGGANEQFF	TGTGCCAGCAGTGACTCGAGCGGGGGGGCCAATGAGCAGTTCTTC
TRBV27	NA	NA	TRBJ1-1	CASSPRLGLEAFF	TGTGCCAGCAGTCCCAGACTGGGGCTTGAAGCTTTCTTT
TRBV5-1	TRBD1	NA	TRBJ1-1	CASSLGAGQVSLGAFF	TGCGCCAGCAGCTTGGGGGCCGGACAGGTTTCCCTTGGGGCTTTCTTT
TRBV7-7	TRBD2	NA	TRBJ2-1	CASSLELLAGDRSSYNEQFF	TGTGCTAGCAGCTTAGAGCTCTTAGCGGGAGACCGAAGCTCCTACAATGAGCAGTTCTTC
TRBV7-8	NA	few	TRBJ1-2	CASSLVGRNYGYTF	TGTGCCAGCAGCTTAGTTGGCAGAAACTATGGCTACACCTTC
TRBV5-1	TRBD1	once	TRBJ2-6	CASSYTGVSGANVLTF	TGCGCCAGCAGCTACACAGGGGTCTCTGGGGCCAACGTCCTGACTTTC
TRBV2	NA	once	TRBJ2-7	CASSEEARVYEQYF	TGTGCCAGCAGTGAAGAGGCCAGGGTCTACGAGCAGTACTTC
TRBV21-1	NA	NA	TRBJ2-1	CASSKGRDRGHCYNEQFF	TGTGCCAGCAGCAAAGGAAGGGACAGGGGGCATTGCTACAATGAGCAGTTCTTC
TRBV5-1	NA	NA	TRBJ2-1	CASSLGRDNEQFF	TGCGCCAGCAGCTTGGGGAGAGACAATGAGCAGTTCTTC
TRBV2	TRBD1	NA	TRBJ2-4	CASSLGTEKNIQYF	TGTGCCAGCAGTTTAGGGACAGAGAAAAACATTCAGTACTTC
TRBV6-1	TRBD1	NA	TRBJ1-3	CASSGYRGTPSGNTIYF	TGTGCCAGCAGTGGTTACAGGGGGACCCCCTCTGGAAACACCATATATTTT
TRBV11-3	NA	few	TRBJ2-7	CASSLEAGSAEQYF	TGTGCCAGCAGCTTGGAAGCAGGGTCCGCCGAGCAGTACTTC
TRBV27	NA	NA	TRBJ2-7	CASSLKGGSSYEQYF	TGTGCCAGCAGTTTAAAGGGGGGGAGCTCCTACGAGCAGTACTTC
TRBV25-1	NA	NA	TRBJ1-4	CASGVAEKLFF	TGTGCCTCCGGGGTGGCAGAAAAACTGTTTTTT
TRBV7-9	NA	NA	TRBJ2-3	CASSWRGPSTDTQYF	TGTGCCAGCAGCTGGCGGGGCCCTAGCACAGATACGCAGTATTTT
TRBV30	TRBD2	NA	TRBJ2-3	CAWSRGGFTDTQYF	TGTGCCTGGAGTCGGGGGGGATTCACAGATACGCAGTATTTT
TRBV28	TRBD2	NA	TRBJ2-5	CASSPSGGETQYF	TGTGCCAGCAGCCCTAGCGGGGGAGAGACCCAGTACTTC
TRBV7-9	TRBD1	NA	TRBJ1-1	CASSLDVGGQANTEAFF	TGTGCCAGCAGCTTAGATGTCGGGGGACAGGCTAACACTGAAGCTTTCTTT
TRBV7-9	TRBD2	NA	TRBJ2-1	CSSSLLAAPYNEQFF	TGTTCCAGCAGCTTACTAGCGGCCCCCTACAATGAGCAGTTCTTC
TRBV30	TRBD1	NA	TRBJ1-2	CAWRGGAGGTTNYGYTF	TGTGCCTGGAGAGGAGGTGCAGGGGGCACTACTAACTATGGCTACACCTTC
TRBV27	TRBD1	few	TRBJ2-7	CASSPWTGREQYF	TGTGCCAGCAGTCCGTGGACAGGGCGCGAGCAGTACTTC
TRBV4-2	NA	NA	TRBJ2-7	CASSQGSSALTYEQYF	TGTGCCAGCAGCCAAGGTTCCAGCGCCTTAACCTACGAGCAGTACTTC
TRBV28	NA	NA	TRBJ2-7	CASRTVSSYEQYF	TGTGCCAGCCGGACAGTAAGCTCCTACGAGCAGTACTTC
TRBV4-1	TRBD2	NA	TRBJ2-3	CASSHPREGGDTQYF	TGCGCCAGCAGCCATCCACGGGAGGGGGGAGATACGCAGTATTTT